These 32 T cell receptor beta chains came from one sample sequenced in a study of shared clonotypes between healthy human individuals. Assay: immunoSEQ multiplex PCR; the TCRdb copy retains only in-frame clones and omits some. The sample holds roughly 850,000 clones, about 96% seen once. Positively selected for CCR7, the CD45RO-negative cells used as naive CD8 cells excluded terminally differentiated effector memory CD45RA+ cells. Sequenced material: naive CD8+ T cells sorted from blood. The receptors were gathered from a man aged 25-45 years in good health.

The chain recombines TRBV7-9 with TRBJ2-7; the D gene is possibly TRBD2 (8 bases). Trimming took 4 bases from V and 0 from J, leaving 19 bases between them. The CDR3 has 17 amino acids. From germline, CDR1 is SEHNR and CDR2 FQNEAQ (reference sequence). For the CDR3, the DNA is TGTGCCAGCAGCTGGGCGGGGGGACAGCCGAACTCCTACGAGCAGTACTTC. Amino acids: CASSWAGGQPNSYEQYF.

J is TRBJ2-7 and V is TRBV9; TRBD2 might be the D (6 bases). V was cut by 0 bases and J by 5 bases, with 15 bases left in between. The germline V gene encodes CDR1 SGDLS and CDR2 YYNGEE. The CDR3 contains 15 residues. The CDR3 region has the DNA TGTGCCAGCAGCGTAGATGAGGGAGGTCCTAACGAGCAGTACTTC. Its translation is CASSVDEGGPNEQYF.

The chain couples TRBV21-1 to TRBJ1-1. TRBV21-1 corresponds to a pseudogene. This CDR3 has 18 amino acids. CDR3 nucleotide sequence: TGTGCCAGCAGCAAAATCGGGGGCCCATTGATTATGAACACTGAAGCTTTCTTT. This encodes CASSKIGGPLIMNTEAFF.

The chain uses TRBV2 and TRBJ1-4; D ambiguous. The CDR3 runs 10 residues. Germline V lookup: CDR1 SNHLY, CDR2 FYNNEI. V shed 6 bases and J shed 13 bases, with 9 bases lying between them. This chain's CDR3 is CASSKMGLFF. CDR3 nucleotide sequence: TGTGCCAGCAGCAAGATGGGACTGTTTTTT.

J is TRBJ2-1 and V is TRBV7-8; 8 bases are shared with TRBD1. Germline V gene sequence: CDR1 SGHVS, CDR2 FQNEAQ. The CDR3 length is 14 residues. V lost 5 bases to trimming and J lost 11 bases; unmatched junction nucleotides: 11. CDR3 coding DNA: TGTGCCAGCAGCCCCTCCCGGACAGGGCCTCAGCAGTTCTTC. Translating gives CASSPSRTGPQQFF.

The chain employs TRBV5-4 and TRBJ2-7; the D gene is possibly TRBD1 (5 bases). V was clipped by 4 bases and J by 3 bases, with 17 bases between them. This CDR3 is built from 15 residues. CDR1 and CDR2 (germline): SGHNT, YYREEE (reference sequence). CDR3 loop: CASSTPDSYLYEQYF. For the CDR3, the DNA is TGTGCCAGCAGCACCCCAGACAGTTACCTCTACGAGCAGTACTTC.

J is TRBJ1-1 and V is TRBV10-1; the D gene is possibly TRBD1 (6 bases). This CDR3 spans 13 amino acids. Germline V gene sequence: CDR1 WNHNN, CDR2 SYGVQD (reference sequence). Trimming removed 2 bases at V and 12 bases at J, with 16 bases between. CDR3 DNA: TGCGCCAGCAGTGAGCCCCCAACAGGGAAAACTTTCTTT. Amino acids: CASSEPPTGKTFF.

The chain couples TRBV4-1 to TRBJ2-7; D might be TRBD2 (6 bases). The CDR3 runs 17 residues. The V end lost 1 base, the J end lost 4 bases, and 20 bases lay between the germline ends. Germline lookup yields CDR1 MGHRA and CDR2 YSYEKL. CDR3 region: CASSQGQGEEGRYEQYF. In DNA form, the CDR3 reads TGCGCCAGCAGCCAAGGGCAAGGGGAGGAGGGACGTTACGAGCAGTACTTC.

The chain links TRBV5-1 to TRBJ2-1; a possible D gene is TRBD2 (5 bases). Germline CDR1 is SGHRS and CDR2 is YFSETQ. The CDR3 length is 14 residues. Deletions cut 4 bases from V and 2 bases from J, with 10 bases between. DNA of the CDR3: TGCGCCAGCAGCCCCAGCGGTCCCTACAATGAGCAGTTCTTC. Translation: CASSPSGPYNEQFF.

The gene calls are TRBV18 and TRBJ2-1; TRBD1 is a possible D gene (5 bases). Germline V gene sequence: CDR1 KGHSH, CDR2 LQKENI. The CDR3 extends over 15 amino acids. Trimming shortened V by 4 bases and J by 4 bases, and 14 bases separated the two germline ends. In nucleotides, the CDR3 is TGTGCCAGCTCACTAGGACATGACCTGTACAATGAGCAGTTCTTC. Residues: CASSLGHDLYNEQFF.

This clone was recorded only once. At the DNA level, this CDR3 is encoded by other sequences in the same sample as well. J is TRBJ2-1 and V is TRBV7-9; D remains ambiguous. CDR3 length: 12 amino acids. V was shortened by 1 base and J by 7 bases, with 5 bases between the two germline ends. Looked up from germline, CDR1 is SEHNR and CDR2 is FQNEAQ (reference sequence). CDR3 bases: TGTGCCAGCAGCTTAGGAGATAATGAGCAGTTCTTC. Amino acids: CASSLGDNEQFF. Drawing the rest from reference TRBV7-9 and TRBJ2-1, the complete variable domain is DTGVSQNPRHKITKRGQNVTFRCDPISEHNRLYWYRQTLGQGPEFLTYFQNEAQLEKSRLLSDRFSAERPKGSFSTLEIQRTEQGDSAMYLCASSLGDNEQFFGPGTRLTVL.

This chain's CDR3 is CASSVDGRSPQHF. In DNA form, the CDR3 reads TGTGCCAGCAGCGTAGATGGCAGATCGCCCCAGCATTTT. This rearrangement joins TRBV9 to TRBJ1-5; D remains ambiguous. Germline CDR1 SGDLS, CDR2 YYNGEE. The CDR3 sequence is 13 residues long. The V and J ends lost 0 bases and 9 bases respectively, with 10 bases between them.

The CDR3, as DNA: TGTGCCAGCAGCCCGCCAGGGTTTGAGCAGTTCTTC. This codes for CASSPPGFEQFF. J is TRBJ2-1 and V is TRBV7-9; perhaps TRBD1 as D (5 bases). The V end was cut by 5 bases, the J end by 9 bases, with 11 bases between. CDR1 and CDR2 (germline): SEHNR, FQNEAQ (reference sequence). CDR3 length: 12 residues. Filled out from reference TRBV7-9 and TRBJ2-1, the complete variable domain reads DTGVSQNPRHKITKRGQNVTFRCDPISEHNRLYWYRQTLGQGPEFLTYFQNEAQLEKSRLLSDRFSAERPKGSFSTLEIQRTEQGDSAMYLCASSPPGFEQFFGPGTRLTVL.

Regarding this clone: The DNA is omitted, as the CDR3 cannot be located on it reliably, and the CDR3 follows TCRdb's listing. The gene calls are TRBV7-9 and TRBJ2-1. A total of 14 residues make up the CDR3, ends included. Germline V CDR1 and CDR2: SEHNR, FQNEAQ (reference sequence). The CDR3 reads CASSFGPGQRRDFF.

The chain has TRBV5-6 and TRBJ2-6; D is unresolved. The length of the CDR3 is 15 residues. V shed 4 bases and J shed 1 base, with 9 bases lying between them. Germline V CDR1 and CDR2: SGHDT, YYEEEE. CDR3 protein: CASSVIASGANVLTF. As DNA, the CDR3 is TGTGCCAGCAGCGTCATTGCTTCTGGGGCCAACGTCCTGACTTTC.

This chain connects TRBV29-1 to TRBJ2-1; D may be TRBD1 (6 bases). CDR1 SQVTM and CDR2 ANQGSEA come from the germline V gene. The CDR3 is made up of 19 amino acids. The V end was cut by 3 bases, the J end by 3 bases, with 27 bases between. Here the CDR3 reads CSVDRGRGEEVGIYNEQFF. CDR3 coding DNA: TGCAGCGTTGATAGGGGCAGGGGAGAGGAGGTGGGCATCTACAATGAGCAGTTCTTC.

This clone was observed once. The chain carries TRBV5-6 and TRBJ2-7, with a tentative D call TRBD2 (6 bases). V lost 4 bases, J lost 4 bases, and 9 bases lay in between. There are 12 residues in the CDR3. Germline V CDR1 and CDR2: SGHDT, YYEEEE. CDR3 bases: TGTGCCAGCAGCATCGGGACTTACGAGCAGTACTTC. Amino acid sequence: CASSIGTYEQYF.

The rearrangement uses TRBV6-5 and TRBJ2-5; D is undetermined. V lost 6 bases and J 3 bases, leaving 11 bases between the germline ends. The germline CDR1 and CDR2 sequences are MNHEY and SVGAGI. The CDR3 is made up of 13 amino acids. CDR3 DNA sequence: TGTGCCAGCAGAGATACAGCAGAAGAGACCCAGTACTTC. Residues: CASRDTAEETQYF.

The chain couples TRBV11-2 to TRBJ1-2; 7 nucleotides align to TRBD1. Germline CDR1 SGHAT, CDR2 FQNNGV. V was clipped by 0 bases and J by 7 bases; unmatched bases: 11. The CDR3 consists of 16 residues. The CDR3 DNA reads TGTGCCAGCAGCTTAGATGGATCGGCAGGGGGAGTTGGCTACACCTTC. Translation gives CASSLDGSAGGVGYTF.

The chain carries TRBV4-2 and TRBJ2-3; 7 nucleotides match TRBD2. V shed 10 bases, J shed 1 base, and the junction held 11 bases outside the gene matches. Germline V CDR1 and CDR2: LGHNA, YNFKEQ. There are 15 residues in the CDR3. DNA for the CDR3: TGTGCCACCGGTGGGACTCGGGGGGGCACAGATACGCAGTATTTT. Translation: CATGGTRGGTDTQYF.

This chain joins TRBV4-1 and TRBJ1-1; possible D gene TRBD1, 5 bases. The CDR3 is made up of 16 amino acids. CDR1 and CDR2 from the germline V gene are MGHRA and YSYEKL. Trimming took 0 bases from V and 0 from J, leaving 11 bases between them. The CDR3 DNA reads TGCGCCAGCAGCCAAGAGGGGGACGGGATGAACACTGAAGCTTTCTTT. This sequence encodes CASSQEGDGMNTEAFF.

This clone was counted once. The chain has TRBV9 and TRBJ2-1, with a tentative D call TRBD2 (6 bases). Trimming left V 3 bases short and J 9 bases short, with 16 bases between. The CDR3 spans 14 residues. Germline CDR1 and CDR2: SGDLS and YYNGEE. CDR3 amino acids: CASSARDSLGEQFF. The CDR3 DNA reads TGTGCCAGCAGCGCTCGGGACTCCCTGGGTGAGCAGTTCTTC.

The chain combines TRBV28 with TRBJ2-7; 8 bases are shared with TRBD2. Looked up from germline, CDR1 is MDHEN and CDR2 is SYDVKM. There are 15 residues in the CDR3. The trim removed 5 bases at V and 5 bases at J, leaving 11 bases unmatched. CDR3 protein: CASSGRSSGLHEQYF. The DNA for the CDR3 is TGTGCCAGCAGTGGACGGTCTAGCGGGTTGCACGAGCAGTACTTC.

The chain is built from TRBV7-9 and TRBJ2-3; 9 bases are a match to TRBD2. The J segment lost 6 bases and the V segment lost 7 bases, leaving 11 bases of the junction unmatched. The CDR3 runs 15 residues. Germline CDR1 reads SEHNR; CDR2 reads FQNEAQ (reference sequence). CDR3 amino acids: CASTPAAGGPDTQYF. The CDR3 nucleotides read TGTGCCAGCACCCCAGCCGCGGGAGGGCCTGATACGCAGTATTTT.

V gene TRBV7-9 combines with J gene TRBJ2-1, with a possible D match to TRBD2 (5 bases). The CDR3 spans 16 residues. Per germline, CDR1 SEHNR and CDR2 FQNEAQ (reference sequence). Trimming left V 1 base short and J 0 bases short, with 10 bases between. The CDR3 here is CASSLEGGSSYNEQFF. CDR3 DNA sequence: TGTGCCAGCAGCTTAGAAGGTGGGAGCTCCTACAATGAGCAGTTCTTC.

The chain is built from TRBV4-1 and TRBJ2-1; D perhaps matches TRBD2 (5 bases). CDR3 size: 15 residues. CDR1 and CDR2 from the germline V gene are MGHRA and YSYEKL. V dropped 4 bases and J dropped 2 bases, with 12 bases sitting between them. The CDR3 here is CASSPQTGAYNEQFF. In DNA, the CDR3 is TGCGCCAGCAGCCCCCAAACCGGGGCCTACAATGAGCAGTTCTTC.

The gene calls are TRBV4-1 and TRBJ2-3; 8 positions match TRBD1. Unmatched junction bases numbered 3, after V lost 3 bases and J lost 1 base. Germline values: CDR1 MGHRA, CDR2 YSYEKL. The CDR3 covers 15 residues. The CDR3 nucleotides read TGCGCCAGCAGCCAGCAGGACAGGGGCACAGATACGCAGTATTTT. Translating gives CASSQQDRGTDTQYF.

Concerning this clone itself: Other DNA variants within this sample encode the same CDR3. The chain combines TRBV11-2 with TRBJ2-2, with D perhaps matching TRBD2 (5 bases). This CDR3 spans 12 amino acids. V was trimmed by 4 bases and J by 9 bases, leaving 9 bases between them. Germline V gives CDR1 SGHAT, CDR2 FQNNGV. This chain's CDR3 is CASSSLVRELFF. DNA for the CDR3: TGTGCCAGCAGCTCACTAGTTCGGGAGCTGTTTTTT.

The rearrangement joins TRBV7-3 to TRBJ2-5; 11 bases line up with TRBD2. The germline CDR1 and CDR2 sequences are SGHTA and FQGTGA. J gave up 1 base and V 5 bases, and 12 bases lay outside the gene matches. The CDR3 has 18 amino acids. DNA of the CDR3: TGTGCCAGCAGCCAGGGGGCTAGCGGGAGGATGCCCCAAGAGACCCAGTACTTC. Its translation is CASSQGASGRMPQETQYF.

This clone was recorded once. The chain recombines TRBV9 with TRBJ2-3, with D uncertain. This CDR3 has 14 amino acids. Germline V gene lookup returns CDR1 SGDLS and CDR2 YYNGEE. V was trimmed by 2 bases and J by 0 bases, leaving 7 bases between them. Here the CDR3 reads CASSVSDSTDTQYF. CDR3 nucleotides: TGTGCCAGCAGCGTTTCGGACAGCACAGATACGCAGTATTTT.

The DNA for the CDR3 is TGTGCCAGTAGTATAGTCGTGCGGGAGGTGGGTGAGCAGTTCTTC. Its protein product is CASSIVVREVGEQFF. V gene TRBV19 combines with J gene TRBJ2-1; TRBD2 agrees at 8 bases. The CDR3 is 15 amino acids. V lost 1 base and J lost 9; bases outside the gene matches: 8. The germline CDR1 and CDR2 sequences are LNHDA and SQIVND (reference sequence).

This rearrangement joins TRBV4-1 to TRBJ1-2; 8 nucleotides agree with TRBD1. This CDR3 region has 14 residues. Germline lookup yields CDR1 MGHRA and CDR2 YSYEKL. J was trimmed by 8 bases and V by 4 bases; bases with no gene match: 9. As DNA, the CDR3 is TGCGCCAGCAGCCCGTGGACAGGGTCTTTCGGCTACACCTTC. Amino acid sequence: CASSPWTGSFGYTF.